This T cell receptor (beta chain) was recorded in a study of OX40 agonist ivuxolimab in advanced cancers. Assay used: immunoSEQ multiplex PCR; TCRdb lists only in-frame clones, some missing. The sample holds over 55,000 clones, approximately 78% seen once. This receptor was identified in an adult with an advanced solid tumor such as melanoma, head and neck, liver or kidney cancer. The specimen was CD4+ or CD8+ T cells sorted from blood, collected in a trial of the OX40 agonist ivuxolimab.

CDR3 loop: CASSLEQGAGGYTF. The CDR3 DNA reads as TGTGCCAGCAGCTTGGAACAGGGGGCAGGGGGCTACACCTTC. The chain joins TRBV5-4 to TRBJ1-2; 9 nucleotides line up with TRBD1. This CDR3 spans 14 amino acids. With V trimmed by 0 bases and J by 8 bases, 5 bases remained unmatched. Germline CDR1 reads SGHNT; CDR2 reads YYREEE (reference sequence).